The 8 T cell receptor beta chains below come from one sample, sequenced in a study of beta chain features in type 1 diabetes. Sequenced material consisted of expressed TCRB transcripts (all of the isolated RNA was reverse transcribed). Profiled with immunoSEQ multiplex PCR; TCRdb holds only in-frame clones, not every one. The sample lists 970,000 or so clones, 17% occurring once. Sequenced: naive CD4+ T cells from blood. The receptors derive from a woman under 30 in good health.

The sample holds a few counts of this clone. The chain uses TRBV18 and TRBJ2-1; D unclear. This CDR3 comprises 12 residues. V lost 3 bases and J 10 bases, leaving 10 bases between the germline ends. Looked up from germline, CDR1 is KGHSH and CDR2 is LQKENI. CDR3 sequence (DNA): TGTGCCAGCTCACCTAATGCAGTGGAGCAGTTCTTC. This translates into CASSPNAVEQFF.

This clone was counted a few times. The chain carries TRBV28 and TRBJ2-1, with 8 bases matching TRBD1. The CDR3 length is 14 residues. The germline gives CDR1 MDHEN, CDR2 SYDVKM. V dropped 3 bases and J dropped 7; count of bases not matched to a gene: 5. CDR3 sequence reads: CASSFGDRQNEQFF. The CDR3 DNA reads TGTGCCAGCAGTTTTGGGGACAGGCAGAATGAGCAGTTCTTC.

There are a few counts of this clone. The V call is TRBV11-2, the J call TRBJ2-1, with D uncertain. Trimming stripped 5 bases from V and 6 bases from J, with 8 bases between. CDR1 and CDR2 (germline): SGHAT, FQNNGV. The CDR3 covers 12 residues. This CDR3 is CASSIGSNEQFF. Here the CDR3 DNA reads TGTGCCAGCAGCATTGGTAGCAATGAGCAGTTCTTC.

This clone has more than one count but fewer than ten. The chain combines TRBV18 with TRBJ1-1; 9 bases are shared with TRBD1. The CDR3 has 15 amino acids. Trimming removed 3 bases from V and 6 bases from J; junction bases left unmatched: 8. Per germline, CDR1 KGHSH and CDR2 LQKENI. This chain's CDR3 is CASSPRDRVVSEAFF. CDR3 nucleotide sequence: TGTGCCAGCTCACCGCGGGACAGGGTTGTTTCTGAAGCTTTCTTT.

The chain links TRBV28 to TRBJ1-5; D is uncertain. This CDR3 contains 13 residues. Between the trimmed V and J ends, which lost 7 bases and 4 bases, there was a span of 11 bases. Per germline, CDR1 MDHEN and CDR2 SYDVKM. For the CDR3, the DNA is TGTGCCAGCAAGAGGAGAGATAATCAGCCCCAGCATTTT. Encoded protein: CASKRRDNQPQHF.

This rearrangement joins TRBV9 to TRBJ2-5; D possibly corresponds to TRBD1 (5 bases). The V gene's germline CDR1 is SGDLS and CDR2 YYNGEE. CDR3 length: 17 residues. V lost 0 bases to trimming and J lost 2 bases, with 17 bases between them. The CDR3 spells CASSVGVGREVQETQYF. Here the CDR3 DNA reads TGTGCCAGCAGCGTAGGGGTGGGGCGAGAAGTACAAGAGACCCAGTACTTC.

This clone showed up many times. The rearrangement links TRBV14 to TRBJ2-1; D is ambiguous. CDR1 SGHDN and CDR2 FVKESK come from the germline V gene. The CDR3 length is 15 residues. Between the trimmed V and J ends, which lost 4 bases and 8 bases, there was a span of 18 bases. The CDR3 loop is CASSPTPGLAYEQFF. The DNA for the CDR3 is TGTGCCAGCAGCCCCACCCCTGGGTTAGCCTATGAGCAGTTCTTC.

This clone was found a few times. The chain has TRBV6-5 and TRBJ1-2; D is undetermined. Germline loops: CDR1 MNHEY, CDR2 SVGAGI. The CDR3 contains 15 residues. The V end was cut by 2 bases, the J end by 5 bases, with 15 bases between. The CDR3 reads CASSYTILTTYGYTF. The CDR3, as DNA: TGTGCCAGCAGTTACACCATACTAACTACATATGGCTACACCTTC.